The 10 T cell receptor beta chains in this list originate from one sample, sequenced in a study of T cells in Graves' hyperthyroidism and ophthalmopathy. TCR beta CDR3 sequences were amplified from RNA transcripts. TCR CDR3 underwent first-round RT-PCR with the HTBI primer set. Each CDR3 protein is one row after TCRdb ran MiXCR on the multiplex PCR reads. The sample lists a few hundred thousand distinct CDR3 sequences, about 14% occurring once. What was sequenced was blood. These receptors all stem from a woman between 35 and 50 years old with Graves' hyperthyroidism that later progressed to Graves' ophthalmopathy.

This clonotype was seen repeatedly, ten times or more. The rearrangement links TRBV28 to TRBJ2-3; a possible D gene is TRBD2 (5 bases). Germline lookup yields CDR1 MDHEN and CDR2 SYDVKM. Trimming took off 8 bases at V and 4 bases at J, with 19 bases between the two ends. The CDR3 consists of 15 residues. CDR3 in DNA: TGTGCCAGCGTGTCACGACCGGGATGGGCAGATACGCAGTATTTT. Translation: CASVSRPGWADTQYF. The entire variable domain, with the rest obtained from reference TRBV28 and TRBJ2-3, is as follows: DVKVTQSSRYLVKRTGEKVFLECVQDMDHENMFWYRQDPGLGLRLIYFSYDVKMKEKGDIPEGYSVSREKKERFSLILESASTNQTSMYLCASVSRPGWADTQYFGPGTRLTVL.

This clonotype was recorded at least ten times. The rearrangement joins TRBV5-1 to TRBJ1-1; D not resolved. The V end was cut by 0 bases, the J end by 0 bases, with 15 bases between. The CDR3 consists of 17 residues. From germline, CDR1 is SGHRS and CDR2 YFSETQ. CDR3 sequence: CASSLAGGITMNTEAFF. CDR3 in DNA: TGCGCCAGCAGCTTGGCCGGAGGAATTACAATGAACACTGAAGCTTTCTTT.

The sample holds many counts of this clonotype. The V call is TRBV30, the J call TRBJ1-5; D not resolved. This CDR3 is 13 amino acids long. Trimming removed 0 bases from V and 7 bases from J, with 10 bases in between. The germline CDR1 and CDR2 sequences are GTSNPN and SVGIG (reference sequence). The CDR3 bases are TGTGCCTGGAGTGTAACCGGGTTACAGCCCCAGCATTTT. Its translation is CAWSVTGLQPQHF.

Many counts were recorded for this clonotype. This chain links TRBV2 with TRBJ1-6, with unresolved D. This CDR3 is 13 amino acids long. V lost 11 bases, J lost 2 bases, and 10 bases lay in between. Germline-derived CDR1 and CDR2 are SNHLY and FYNNEI. CDR3 loop: CAGKITYNSPLHF. CDR3 DNA sequence: TGTGCCGGCAAGATCACCTATAATTCACCCCTCCACTTT.

This clonotype was counted a few times. Its ends do not fully match the called genes, so a read error is possible. The chain carries TRBV19 and TRBJ2-1, with TRBD1 matching over 9 bases. Per germline, CDR1 LNHDA and CDR2 SQIVND (reference sequence). The CDR3 has 12 residues. CDR3 in amino acids: CASSPAGTGLLF. CDR3 nucleotides: TGTGCCAGTAGCCCCGCAGGGACAGGGTTACTCTTC.

This clonotype was picked up many times. V usage is TRBV20-1 and J usage is TRBJ2-7; 9 bases fit TRBD2. The trim removed 5 bases at V and 2 bases at J, leaving 4 bases unmatched. CDR1 DFQATT and CDR2 SNEGSKA come from the germline V gene (reference sequence). This CDR3 has 13 residues. The CDR3 sequence: CSASGTSTYEQYF. The CDR3 DNA reads TGCAGTGCTTCCGGGACTAGCACCTACGAGCAGTACTTC.

Ten or more counts support this clonotype. The chain is built from TRBV28 and TRBJ2-7; the D is unclear. V was pared by 2 bases and J by 3 bases, with 11 bases between. Germline V gene data show CDR1 as MDHEN and CDR2 as SYDVKM. This CDR3 comprises 14 residues. CDR3 loop: CASSLISRSYEQYF. As DNA, the CDR3 is TGTGCCAGCAGTTTAATTTCCAGAAGCTACGAGCAGTACTTC.

The sample holds many counts of this clonotype. The V gene is TRBV20-1, the J gene TRBJ1-1; the D is unclear. Germline V CDR1 and CDR2: DFQATT, SNEGSKA (reference sequence). The germline V and J ends were trimmed by 7 bases and 5 bases, with 8 bases remaining between them. The CDR3 runs 10 residues. This CDR3 reads CSVHMTEAFF. In DNA, the CDR3 is TGCAGTGTTCACATGACTGAAGCTTTCTTT.

The chain employs TRBV2 and TRBJ2-1; no definite D call. V was pared by 6 bases and J by 6 bases, with 21 bases between. Per the germline V gene, CDR1 is SNHLY and CDR2 is FYNNEI. This CDR3 is 16 amino acids long. The CDR3 region is CASSLESLSPSNEQFF. The CDR3 DNA reads as TGTGCCAGCAGCTTAGAGAGTTTAAGTCCTTCCAATGAGCAGTTCTTC.

This clonotype was counted ten times or more. The rearrangement uses TRBV6-2 or TRBV6-3 and TRBJ2-7; 9 bases align to TRBD2. The V and J ends lost 7 bases and 2 bases, in that order; junction bases with no gene match: 6. There are 14 residues in the CDR3. Per the germline V gene, CDR1 is MNHEY and CDR2 is SVGEGT. The CDR3 DNA is TGTGCCAGCACCCCTAGCGGGGTAGCCTACGAGCAGTACTTC. Translation: CASTPSGVAYEQYF.